The entry below describes one TCR beta chain. Its antigen is not known. CDR1 is MDHEN and CDR2 is SYDVKM in the germline V gene. This CDR3 is built from 15 residues. With 4 bases removed from V and 9 bases from J, the gap between germline ends came to 22 bases. The method was immunoSEQ multiplex PCR; TCRdb's version includes in-frame clones alone and lacks a portion of them. The sample shows over 85,000 clones, approximately 90% of them seen only once. The data originate from a study of T cell responses to AZD1222 COVID-19 vaccine. Study findings and constraints: The study sampled repertoires only after the peak T cell response. Baseline testing showed seropositivity in only a handful of AZD1222 recipients. Reports indicate that nearly half of spike-specific TCRs are directed at unmutated variant regions. White British donors predominated, females outnumbered males, and clonal diversity was possibly underestimated.

This chain links TRBV28 with TRBJ2-7; tentatively, D is TRBD1 or TRBD2 (7 bases each). The material was peripheral blood, obtained on day 0 of AZD1222 vaccination. The source is an adult in good health. The CDR3 region is CASSSGGGQPKGQYF. The CDR3 nucleotides are TGTGCCAGCAGTTCCGGCGGGGGACAGCCAAAGGGGCAGTACTTC. The variable domain in full, with the rest retrieved from reference TRBV28 and TRBJ2-7, is DVKVTQSSRYLVKRTGEKVFLECVQDMDHENMFWYRQDPGLGLRLIYFSYDVKMKEKGDIPEGYSVSREKKERFSLILESASTNQTSMYLCASSSGGGQPKGQYFGPGTRLTVT.